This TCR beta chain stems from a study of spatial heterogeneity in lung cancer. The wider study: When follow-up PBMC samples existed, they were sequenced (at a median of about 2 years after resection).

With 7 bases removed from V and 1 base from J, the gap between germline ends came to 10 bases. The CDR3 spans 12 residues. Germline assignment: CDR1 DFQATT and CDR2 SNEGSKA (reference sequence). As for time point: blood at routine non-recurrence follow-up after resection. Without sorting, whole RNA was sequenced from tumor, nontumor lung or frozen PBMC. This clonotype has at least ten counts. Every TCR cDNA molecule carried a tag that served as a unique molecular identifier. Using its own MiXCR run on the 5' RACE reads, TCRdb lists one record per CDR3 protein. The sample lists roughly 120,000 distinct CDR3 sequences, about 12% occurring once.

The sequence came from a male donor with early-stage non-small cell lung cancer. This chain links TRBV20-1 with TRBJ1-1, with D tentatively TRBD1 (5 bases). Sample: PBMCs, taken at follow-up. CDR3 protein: CSESTGNTEAFF. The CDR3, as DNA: TGCAGTGAATCCACAGGGAACACTGAAGCTTTCTTT.